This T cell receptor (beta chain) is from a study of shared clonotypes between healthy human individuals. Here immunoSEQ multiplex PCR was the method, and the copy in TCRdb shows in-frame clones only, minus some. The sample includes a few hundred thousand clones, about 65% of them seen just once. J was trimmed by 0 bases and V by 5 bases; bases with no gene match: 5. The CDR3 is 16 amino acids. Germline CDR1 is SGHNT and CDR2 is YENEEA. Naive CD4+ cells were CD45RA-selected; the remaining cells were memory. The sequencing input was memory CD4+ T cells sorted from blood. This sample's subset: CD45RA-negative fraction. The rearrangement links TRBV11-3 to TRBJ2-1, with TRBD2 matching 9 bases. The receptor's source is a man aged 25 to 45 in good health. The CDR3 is CASSKSGRISYNEQFF. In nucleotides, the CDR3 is TGTGCCAGCAGCAAAAGCGGGAGGATCTCCTACAATGAGCAGTTCTTC. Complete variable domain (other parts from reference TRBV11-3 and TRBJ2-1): EAGVVQSPRYKIIEKKQPVAFWCNPISGHNTLYWYLQNLGQGPELLIRYENEEAVDDSQLPKDRFSAERLKGVDSTLKIQPAELGDSAVYLCASSKSGRISYNEQFFGPGTRLTVL.